The 10 T cell receptor beta chains presented below share a single source sample, sequenced in a study of regulatory T cells in long-lasting Graves disease. Time point specified: persistent/refractory GD, antithyroid drugs over 5 years with positive TRAb. PBMC RNA served as the TCR library source. Investigators prepared the TCR beta libraries by applying iRepertoire HTBI primers and Arm-PCR of CDR3 regions. MiXCR, applied by TCRdb to the multiplex PCR reads, yields one record per CDR3 protein. Among 420,000 or so distinct CDR3 sequences listed, around 22% were seen once. The sequencing used peripheral blood mononuclear cells (PBMCs), collected when the disease was refractory, from a patient treated with antithyroid drugs. The receptors come from a female donor with Graves disease.

This clonotype showed up many times. One end of the junction varies from germline; a read error may be responsible. This chain connects TRBV20-1 to TRBJ2-7; D could derive from TRBD1 or TRBD2 (5 bases each). This CDR3 spans 11 amino acids. Germline assignment: CDR1 DFQATT and CDR2 SNEGSKA (reference sequence). CDR3 in amino acids: CSALRSGPEIF. The CDR3 nucleotides are TGCAGTGCTCTAAGGTCGGGACCCGAAATCTTC.

J is TRBJ2-6 and V is TRBV6-1, with a possible D match to TRBD2 (5 bases). CDR1 and CDR2 from the germline V gene are MNHNS and SASEGT. V was trimmed by 10 bases and J by 4 bases, leaving 11 bases between them. The CDR3 runs 13 residues. The CDR3 loop is CAIRRSGANVLTF. As DNA, the CDR3 is TGTGCCATCAGGAGGTCCGGGGCCAACGTCCTGACTTTC.

This clonotype has a count of ten or more. The CDR3 nucleotides read TGCAGTGCTAACTCGATACTGAGGGCTAGCTCCTACGAGCAGTACTTC. Encoded protein: CSANSILRASSYEQYF. The rearrangement links TRBV20-1 to TRBJ2-7, with a tentative D call TRBD2 (5 bases). V shed 4 bases and J shed 0 bases, with 19 bases lying between them. Germline assignment: CDR1 DFQATT and CDR2 SNEGSKA (reference sequence). The CDR3 has 16 residues.

V and J are TRBV15 and TRBJ2-1, with D possibly matching TRBD1 (6 bases). The CDR3 is 14 residues long. V gave up 3 bases and J gave up 12 bases, with 18 bases separating them. Germline assignment: CDR1 LNHNV and CDR2 YYDKDF (reference sequence). CDR3 sequence (DNA): TGTGCCACCAGCAGCCTCGAGAACAGGGCGGTGCAGTTCTTC. Translation gives CATSSLENRAVQFF.

This clonotype has more than one count but fewer than ten. The V and J genes are TRBV3-1 and TRBJ2-1; D is possibly TRBD1 (6 bases). Germline loops: CDR1 LGHDT, CDR2 YNNKEL (reference sequence). There are 13 residues in the CDR3. With 6 bases removed from V and 7 bases from J, the gap between germline ends came to 13 bases. The CDR3 sequence: CASSYQGQNEQFF. The CDR3 nucleotides read TGTGCCAGCAGTTATCAGGGGCAGAATGAGCAGTTCTTC.

As regards this clonotype: A read error is possible here, since a much larger clone lies one base away. The V gene is TRBV7-2, the J gene TRBJ1-5, with 7 bases that match TRBD1. Looked up from germline, CDR1 is SGHTA and CDR2 is FQGNSA. The CDR3 consists of 13 residues. Losses at the gene ends were 3 bases for V and 7 bases for J; bases not matched to a gene: 3. CDR3 coding DNA: TGTGCCAGCAGCTTGACAGGGAGGCAGCCCCAGCATTTT. This codes for CASSLTGRQPQHF.

This clonotype was seen only a few times. The rearrangement joins TRBV10-3 to TRBJ1-1; 8 bases are a match to TRBD1. Germline assignment: CDR1 ENHRY and CDR2 SYGVKD. This CDR3 is built from 15 residues. The J segment lost 4 bases and the V segment lost 0 bases, leaving 4 bases of the junction unmatched. CDR3 nucleotide sequence: TGTGCCATCAGTGAGTCGAAAGGACAGGGCACTGAAGCTTTCTTT. Amino acid sequence: CAISESKGQGTEAFF.

V usage is TRBV7-2 and J usage is TRBJ1-5; D not certain. Germline V gives CDR1 SGHTA, CDR2 FQGNSA. The CDR3 spans 16 residues. V was shortened by 0 bases and J by 0 bases, with 9 bases between the two germline ends. This CDR3 reads CASSLAFTDSNQPQHF. In nucleotides, the CDR3 is TGTGCCAGCAGCTTAGCGTTCACAGATAGCAATCAGCCCCAGCATTTT.

This clonotype turned up a few times. This chain joins TRBV6-4 and TRBJ1-2, with D hard to call. From germline, CDR1 is MRHNA and CDR2 SNTAGT. CDR3 length: 13 amino acids. V was pared by 6 bases and J by 8 bases, with 16 bases between. The CDR3: CASSLIEGLGYTF. DNA of the CDR3: TGTGCCAGCAGCTTAATCGAGGGTCTCGGCTACACCTTC.

This clonotype occurred many times. The V call is TRBV11-1, the J call TRBJ1-1, with 7 nucleotides matching TRBD1. V shed 8 bases and J 2 bases; nucleotides not matched to a gene: 5. This CDR3 has 13 amino acids. Germline CDR1 reads SGHAT; CDR2 reads FQDESV (reference sequence). As DNA, the CDR3 is TGTGCCAGCCGACAGGGCCTTAACACTGAAGCTTTCTTT. It specifies CASRQGLNTEAFF.